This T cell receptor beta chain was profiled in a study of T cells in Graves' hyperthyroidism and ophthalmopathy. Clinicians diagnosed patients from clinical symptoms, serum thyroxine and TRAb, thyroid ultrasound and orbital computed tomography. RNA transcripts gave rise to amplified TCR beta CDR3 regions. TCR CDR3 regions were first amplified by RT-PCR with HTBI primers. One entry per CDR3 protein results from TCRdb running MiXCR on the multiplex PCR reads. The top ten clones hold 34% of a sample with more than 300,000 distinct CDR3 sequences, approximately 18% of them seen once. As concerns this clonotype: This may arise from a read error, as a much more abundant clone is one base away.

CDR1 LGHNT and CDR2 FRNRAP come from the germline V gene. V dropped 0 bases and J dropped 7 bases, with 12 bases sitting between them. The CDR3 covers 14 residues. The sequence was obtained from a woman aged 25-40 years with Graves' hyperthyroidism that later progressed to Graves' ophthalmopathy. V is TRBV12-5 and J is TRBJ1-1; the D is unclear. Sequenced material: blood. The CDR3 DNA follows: TGTGCTAGTGGTTTGGTGACCCCGGGGAGTGAAGCTTTCTTT. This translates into CASGLVTPGSEAFF.